This T cell receptor (beta chain) was recorded in a study of CD8 T cells in ankylosing spondylitis. General study findings and limits: Characteristic, it appeared, of ankylosing spondylitis blood was a TCR beta motif of several highly homologous variants.

Quantitative 5'-RACE with molecular barcodes was used to make the TCR beta libraries. TCRdb re-derived calls from the 5' RACE reads in MiXCR, one entry per CDR3 protein. The table shows 750,000 to 850,000 distinct CDR3 sequences, with approximately 10% occurring only once. The CDR3 has 13 residues. Looked up from germline, CDR1 is SEHNR and CDR2 is FQNEAQ (reference sequence). Trimming removed 1 base at V and 7 bases at J, with 8 bases between. This clonotype was seen repeatedly, ten times or more. The antigen remains unidentified. This rearrangement joins TRBV7-9 to TRBJ2-1; D is undetermined. This TCR was recovered from a male donor with ankylosing spondylitis. Sequenced input: blood, either unsorted or a sorted T cell fraction (not recorded which). The DNA for the CDR3 is TGTGCCAGCAGCTTAGACGGTGGGAATGAGCAGTTCTTC. Encoded protein: CASSLDGGNEQFF.